This T cell receptor (beta chain) was documented in a study of T cell responses to AZD1222 COVID-19 vaccine. Study observations and caveats: The study sampled repertoires only after the peak T cell response.

This CDR3 has 17 residues. CDR1 is SGHTA, CDR2 FQGNSA, per germline. Trimming took off 3 bases at V and 4 bases at J, with 21 bases between the two ends. On this clone itself: Its antigen remains unidentified.

Here immunoSEQ multiplex PCR was the method, and the copy in TCRdb shows in-frame clones only, minus some. The sample holds 90,000 to 120,000 clones, over 70% seen once. This specimen was peripheral blood, taken on day 0 of AZD1222 vaccination. The sequence was obtained from an adult in good health. The chain joins TRBV7-2 to TRBJ2-5; D might be TRBD1 or TRBD2, each matching 5 bases. The chain's CDR3 is CASSFSGRGFGGETQYF. The DNA of the CDR3 is TGTGCCAGCAGCTTTTCGGGAAGGGGTTTTGGCGGAGAGACCCAGTACTTC. Supplemented by reference TRBV7-2 and TRBJ2-5, the full variable domain reads GAGVSQSPSNKVTEKGKDVELRCDPISGHTALYWYRQSLGQGLEFLIYFQGNSAPDKSGLPSDRFSAERTGGSVSTLTIQRTQQEDSAVYLCASSFSGRGFGGETQYFGPGTRLLVL.